The clone carrying this TCR beta chain has at least ten counts. Its specificity is unknown. TCRdb fed the 5' RACE reads into MiXCR, producing one record per CDR3 protein. The sample gives 350,000 to 450,000 distinct CDR3 sequences, about 17% of which show up once; roughly a sixth is in the top ten. The sample belongs to a study of T cells after yellow fever vaccination. At the level of the study: Low-cell-number fractions were prepared with SMART-Seq v4 Ultra Low Input. Study results and caveats: Most primary-vaccination clones reappeared after the booster (about 97% CD4, about 90% CD8). The study noted that FACS-sorted repertoires could contain abundant clonotypes contaminating from the bulk population.

The sequence came from a man aged 18 to 30 who received the YFV17D yellow fever vaccine. The sample in question was PBMCs, obtained before the yellow fever booster vaccination.

The CDR3 is CASSTRAGELFF. The CDR3, as DNA: TGCGCCAGCAGTACGAGAGCCGGGGAGCTGTTTTTT. The rearrangement uses TRBV23-1 and TRBJ2-2; D gene ambiguous. TRBV23-1 is an open reading frame whose function is uncertain. This CDR3 contains 12 residues. Trimming stripped 5 bases from V and 6 bases from J, with 7 bases between.